The text below deals with one T cell receptor (beta chain). The antigen is not known. Trimming removed 0 bases from V and 1 base from J, with 7 bases in between. CDR1 and CDR2 (germline): SGHRS, YFSETQ. The CDR3 is made up of 15 amino acids. Specimens held roughly 0.9-10 million cryopreserved PBMC prior to DNA extraction. The data were taken from a study of long-term antiretroviral therapy in people with HIV. Study details: Earliest sampling preceded the 2015 immediate-ART recommendation by about a decade.

Investigators performed immunoSEQ version v3.0 at survey level. Profiling relied on immunoSEQ multiplex PCR, and the TCRdb table lists in-frame clones only, not all of them. Of 30,000 to 40,000 clones in the sample, 83% were seen once. General observations from the study: The study found that diversity rose after ART but stayed below transplant donor controls. Versus controls, repertoires in people with HIV had narrower CDR3 length ranges.

This sequence originates from a man between 18 and 35 years old with HIV. This rearrangement joins TRBV5-1 to TRBJ2-2; either TRBD1 or TRBD2 may supply D (5 bases each). The material sequenced was unsorted PBMCs, taken 0.4 years before starting antiretroviral therapy. The CDR3 protein is CASSLVGGNTGELFF. CDR3 nucleotide sequence: TGCGCCAGCAGCTTGGTTGGGGGGAACACCGGGGAGCTGTTTTTT.